These T cell receptor beta chains were read from a single sample in a study of T-cell memory formation after mild COVID-19. TCRdb re-called the 5' RACE reads with MiXCR, one entry per CDR3 protein. The sample includes under 200,000 distinct CDR3 sequences, roughly 31% seen only once; the top ten take about 12%. Sample: PBMCs or a T cell subset sorted from them (not recorded which). The origin of the receptors is an adult woman who had mild COVID-19 (a few samples of this study predate the infection). Cell type and time point are not known. The CDR3 runs from the conserved cysteine through the conserved F or W. Each record gives: J gene, V gene, CDR3 length, CDR3 protein.

>TRBJ1-6|TRBV7-2|15
CASSLGTGSSAPLHF
>TRBJ2-1|TRBV4-2|15
CASSQASTGIHEQFF
>TRBJ2-7|TRBV6-1|17
CASTEGSGVGWAYEQYF
>TRBJ1-2|TRBV19|14
CARVRAGETGGYTF
>TRBJ2-7|TRBV5-1|17
CASSFGKISTEPYEQYF
>TRBJ2-7|TRBV6-6|14
CASSYSTGTYEQYF
>TRBJ2-7|TRBV6-5|12
CASRTQTDEQYF
>TRBJ1-5|TRBV18|14
CASSLQGRDQPQHF
>TRBJ2-3|TRBV5-1|16
CASSPTGQAITDTQYF
>TRBJ2-4|TRBV12-3/TRBV12-4|14
CASSPTSGSNIQYF
>TRBJ2-2|TRBV3-1|15
CASSQGVRNTGELFF
>TRBJ2-7|TRBV20-1|13
CSARDPRDHEQYF
>TRBJ1-1|TRBV20-1|13
CSVRAAPDTEAFF
>TRBJ2-1|TRBV5-1|14
CASSTGDYYNEQFF
>TRBJ2-1|TRBV12-3/TRBV12-4|16
CASSRSGATSYNEQFF
>TRBJ2-4|TRBV9|15
CASSGQGAAKNIQYF
>TRBJ1-1|TRBV20-1|14
CSATRTTRDTEAFF
>TRBJ2-7|TRBV29-1|12
CSVEEVGDEQYF
>TRBJ1-1|TRBV30|11
CAWSDNTEAFF
>TRBJ1-5|TRBV6-5|14
CASSWDRGGQPQHF